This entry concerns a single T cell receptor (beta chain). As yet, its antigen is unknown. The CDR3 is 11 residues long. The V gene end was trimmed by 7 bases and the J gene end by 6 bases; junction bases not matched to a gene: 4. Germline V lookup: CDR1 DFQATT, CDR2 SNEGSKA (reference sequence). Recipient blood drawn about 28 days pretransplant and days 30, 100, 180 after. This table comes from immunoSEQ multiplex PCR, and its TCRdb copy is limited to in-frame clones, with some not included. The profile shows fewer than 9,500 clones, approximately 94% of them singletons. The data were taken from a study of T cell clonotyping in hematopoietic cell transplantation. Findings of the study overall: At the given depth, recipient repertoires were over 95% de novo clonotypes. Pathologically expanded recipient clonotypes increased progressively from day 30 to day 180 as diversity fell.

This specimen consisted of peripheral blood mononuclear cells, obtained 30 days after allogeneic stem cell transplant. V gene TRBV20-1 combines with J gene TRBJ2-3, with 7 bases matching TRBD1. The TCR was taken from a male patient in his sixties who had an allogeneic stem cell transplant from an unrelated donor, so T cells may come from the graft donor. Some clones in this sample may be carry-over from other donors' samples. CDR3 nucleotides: TGCAGTGTAAAGACAGGGGATACGCAGTATTTT. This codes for CSVKTGDTQYF.